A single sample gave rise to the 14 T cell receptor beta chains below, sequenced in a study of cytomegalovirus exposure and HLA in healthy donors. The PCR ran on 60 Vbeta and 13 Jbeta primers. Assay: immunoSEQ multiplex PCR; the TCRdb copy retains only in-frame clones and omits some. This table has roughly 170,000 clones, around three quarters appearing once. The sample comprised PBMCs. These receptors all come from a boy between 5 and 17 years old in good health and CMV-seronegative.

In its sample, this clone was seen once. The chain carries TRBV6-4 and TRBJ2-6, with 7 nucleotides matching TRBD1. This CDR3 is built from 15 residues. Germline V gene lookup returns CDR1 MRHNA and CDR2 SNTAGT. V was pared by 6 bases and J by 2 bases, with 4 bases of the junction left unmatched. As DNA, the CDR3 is TGTGCCAGCAGCGAAGACAGGGCTGGGGCCAACGTCCTGACTTTC. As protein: CASSEDRAGANVLTF.

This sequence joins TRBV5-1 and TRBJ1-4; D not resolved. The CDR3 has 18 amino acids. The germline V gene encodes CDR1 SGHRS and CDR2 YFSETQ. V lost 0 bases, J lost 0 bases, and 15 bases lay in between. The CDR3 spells CASSLGIELYATNEKLFF. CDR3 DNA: TGCGCCAGCAGCTTGGGAATAGAACTTTATGCAACTAATGAAAAACTGTTTTTT. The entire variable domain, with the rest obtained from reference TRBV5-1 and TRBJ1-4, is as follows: KAGVTQTPRYLIKTRGQQVTLSCSPISGHRSVSWYQQTPGQGLQFLFEYFSETQRNKGNFPGRFSGRQFSNSRSEMNVSTLELGDSALYLCASSLGIELYATNEKLFFGSGTQLSVL.

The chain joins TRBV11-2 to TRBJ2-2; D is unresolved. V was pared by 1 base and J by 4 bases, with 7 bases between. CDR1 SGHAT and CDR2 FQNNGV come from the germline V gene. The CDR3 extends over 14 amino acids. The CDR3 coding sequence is TGTGCCAGCAGCTTAGGACACTTCACCGGGGAGCTGTTTTTT. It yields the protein CASSLGHFTGELFF.

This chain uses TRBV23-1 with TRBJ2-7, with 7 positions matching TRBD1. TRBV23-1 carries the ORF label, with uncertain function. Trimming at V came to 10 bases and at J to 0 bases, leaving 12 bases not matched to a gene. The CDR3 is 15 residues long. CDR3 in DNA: TGCGCCAAGAGGACAGGAACTTTTTTCTCCTACGAGCAGTACTTC. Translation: CAKRTGTFFSYEQYF.

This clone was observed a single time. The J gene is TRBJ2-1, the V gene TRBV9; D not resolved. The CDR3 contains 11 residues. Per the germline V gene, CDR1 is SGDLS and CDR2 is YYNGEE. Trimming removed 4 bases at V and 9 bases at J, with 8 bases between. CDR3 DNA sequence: TGTGCCAGCAGCTCAGACTTTGAGCAGTTCTTC. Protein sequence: CASSSDFEQFF.

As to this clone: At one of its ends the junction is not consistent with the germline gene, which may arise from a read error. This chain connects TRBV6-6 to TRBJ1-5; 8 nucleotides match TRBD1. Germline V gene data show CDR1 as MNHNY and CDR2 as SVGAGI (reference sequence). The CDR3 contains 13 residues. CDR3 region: CASSYSRTGPEHF. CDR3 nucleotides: TGTGCCAGCAGTTACTCCCGGACAGGGCCCGAGCATTTT.

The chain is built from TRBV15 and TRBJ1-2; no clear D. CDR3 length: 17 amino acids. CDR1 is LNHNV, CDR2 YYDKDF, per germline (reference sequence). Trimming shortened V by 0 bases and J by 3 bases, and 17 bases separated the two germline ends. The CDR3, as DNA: TGTGCCACCAGCAGAGATCTCCCGCGGACTCCTCACTATGGCTACACCTTC. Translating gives CATSRDLPRTPHYGYTF.

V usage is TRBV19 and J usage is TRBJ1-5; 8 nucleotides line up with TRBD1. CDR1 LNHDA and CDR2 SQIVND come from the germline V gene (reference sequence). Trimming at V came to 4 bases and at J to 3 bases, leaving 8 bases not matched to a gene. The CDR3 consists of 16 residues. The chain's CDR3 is CASSTGWTGHNQPQHF. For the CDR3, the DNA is TGTGCCAGTAGTACCGGTTGGACAGGGCACAATCAGCCCCAGCATTTT.

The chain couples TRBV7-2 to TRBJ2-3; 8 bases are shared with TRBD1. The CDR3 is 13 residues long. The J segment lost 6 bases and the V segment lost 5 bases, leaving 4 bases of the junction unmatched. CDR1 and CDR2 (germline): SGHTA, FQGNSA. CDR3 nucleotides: TGTGCCAGCAGCAGACGGGACAGGGATACGCAGTATTTT. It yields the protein CASSRRDRDTQYF.

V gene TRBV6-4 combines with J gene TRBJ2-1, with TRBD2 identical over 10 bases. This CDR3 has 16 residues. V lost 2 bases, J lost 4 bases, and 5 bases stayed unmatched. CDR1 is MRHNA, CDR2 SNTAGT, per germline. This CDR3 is CASSDSPAGGYNEQFF. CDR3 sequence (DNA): TGTGCCAGCAGTGACAGCCCAGCGGGGGGGTACAATGAGCAGTTCTTC.

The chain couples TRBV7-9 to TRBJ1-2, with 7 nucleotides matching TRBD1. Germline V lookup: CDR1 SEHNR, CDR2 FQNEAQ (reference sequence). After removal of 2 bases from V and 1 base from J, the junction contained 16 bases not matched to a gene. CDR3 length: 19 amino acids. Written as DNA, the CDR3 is TGTGCCAGCAGCTTACTAAGGAGGGACAGCAGAAACAATAACTATGGCTACACCTTC. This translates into CASSLLRRDSRNNNYGYTF.

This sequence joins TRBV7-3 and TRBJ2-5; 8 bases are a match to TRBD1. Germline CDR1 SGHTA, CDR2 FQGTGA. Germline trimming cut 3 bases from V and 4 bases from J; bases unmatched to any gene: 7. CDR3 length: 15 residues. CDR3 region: CASSLGRGRVETQYF. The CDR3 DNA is TGTGCCAGCAGCTTGGGCAGGGGGCGCGTAGAGACCCAGTACTTC.

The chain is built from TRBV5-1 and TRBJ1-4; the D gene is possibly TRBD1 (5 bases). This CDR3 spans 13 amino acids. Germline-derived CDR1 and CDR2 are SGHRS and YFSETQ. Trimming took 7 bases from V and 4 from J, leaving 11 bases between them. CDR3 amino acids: CASGDRVNEKLFF. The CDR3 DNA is TGCGCCAGCGGCGACAGAGTTAATGAAAAACTGTTTTTT. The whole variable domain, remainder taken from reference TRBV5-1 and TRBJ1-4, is KAGVTQTPRYLIKTRGQQVTLSCSPISGHRSVSWYQQTPGQGLQFLFEYFSETQRNKGNFPGRFSGRQFSNSRSEMNVSTLELGDSALYLCASGDRVNEKLFFGSGTQLSVL.

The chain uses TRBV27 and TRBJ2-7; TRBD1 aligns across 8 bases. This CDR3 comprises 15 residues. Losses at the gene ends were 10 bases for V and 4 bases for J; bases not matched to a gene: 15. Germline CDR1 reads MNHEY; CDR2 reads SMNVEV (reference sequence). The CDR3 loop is CATRPTGTGIYEQYF. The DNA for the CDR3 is TGTGCCACCCGGCCTACCGGGACAGGAATATACGAGCAGTACTTC.